What follows describes a single T cell receptor (beta chain). The antigen remains undetermined. Profiled with immunoSEQ multiplex PCR; TCRdb holds only in-frame clones, not every one. There are 2,500,000 or so clones in the sample; approximately 92% occur only once, and 0.13% to 0.15% lies in the top ten. Germline-derived CDR1 and CDR2 are MRHNA and SNTAGT. This CDR3 is built from 15 residues. Trimming cost V 3 bases and J 4 bases; bases outside gene matches: 8. The record originates from a study of shared clonotypes between healthy human individuals. Whole-study results and caveats: Non-shared clonotypes had lower generation probabilities than clonotypes shared by all four sorted-subset donors. Larger richness was generally estimated for naive than memory subsets.

V and J are TRBV6-4 and TRBJ1-1; 7 bases match TRBD1. This receptor was taken from a man between 18 and 35 years old in good health. The specimen sequenced was naive CD4+ T cells sorted from blood. Regarding subset: CD45RA+ positively selected. CDR3 sequence (DNA): TGTGCCAGCAGTGAGGCAGGGGGAATGATCACTGAAGCTTTCTTT. Its protein product is CASSEAGGMITEAFF.